Listed below are T cell receptor beta chains from one sample, sequenced in a study of blood T cells in healthy people across ages. TCRdb reanalysed the 5' RACE reads using MiXCR and keeps one entry per CDR3 protein. The sample lists around 990,000 distinct CDR3 sequences, 35% to 40% occurring once. What was sequenced was blood. The receptors derive from a man between 18 and 29 years old in good health. CDR3s include the opening cysteine and the closing phenylalanine or tryptophan. The D gene is left open where the match is weak. Size tells how often a clone was seen (once, few, many) or the class of an expanded clone, and some rows leave it out.

V	size	J	D	DNA	CDR3
TRBV11-1	NA	TRBJ2-2	TRBD2	TGTGCCAGCAGCTCTACCGCGGGACTAGCTGGGACCGGGGAGCTGTTTTTT	CASSSTAGLAGTGELFF
TRBV4-1	few	TRBJ2-5	TRBD2	TGCGCCAGCAGCTCCGGACTAGCGGGGATGAAAGAGACCCAGTACTTC	CASSSGLAGMKETQYF
TRBV28	NA	TRBJ2-7	TRBD1	TGTGCCAGCAGGCCCTCGGGACAGCGAAAGACCTACGAGCAGTACTTC	CASRPSGQRKTYEQYF
TRBV30	NA	TRBJ1-1	NA	TGTGCCTGGAACGAAGATGGGTCTGAAGCTTTCTTT	CAWNEDGSEAFF
TRBV11-1	NA	TRBJ2-7	NA	TGTGCCAGCAGTTTAGTGGACTCACTTCTCGGGGGCAATGAGCAGTACTTC	CASSLVDSLLGGNEQYF
TRBV2	few	TRBJ1-4	TRBD1	TGTGCCAGCATCCAGGGGGGTGAAAAACTGTTTTTT	CASIQGGEKLFF
TRBV7-2	NA	TRBJ2-7	TRBD2	TGTGCCAGCAGCTCCTCTAGCGGGGCTTACTACGAGCAGTACTTC	CASSSSSGAYYEQYF
TRBV7-2	NA	TRBJ2-4	TRBD2	TGTGCCAGCAGCTCCCTTCCGGGACTAGGGGGGAACATTCAGTACTTC	CASSSLPGLGGNIQYF
TRBV20-1	few	TRBJ1-4	NA	TGCAGTGCTAGCTCAGGGGCCGTCGATGAAAAACTGTTTTTT	CSASSGAVDEKLFF
TRBV11-3	NA	TRBJ2-2	NA	TGTGCCAGCAGCCCCTACGGGGGAGGGAACACCGGGGAGCTGTTTTTT	CASSPYGGGNTGELFF
TRBV7-9	once	TRBJ1-4	TRBD1	TGTGCCAGCAGCTTAGTCGGCGGACAGGAAAATGAAAAACTGTTTTTT	CASSLVGGQENEKLFF
TRBV5-1	many	TRBJ2-3	TRBD2	TGCGCCAGCACGGGACTAGCGGGACGAGATACGCAGTATTTT	CASTGLAGRDTQYF
TRBV7-6	few	TRBJ1-1	NA	TGTGCCAGCAGCCCACTCAGTACGGACACTGAAGCTTTCTTT	CASSPLSTDTEAFF
TRBV7-8	few	TRBJ2-1	TRBD2	TGTGCCAGCAGCTTAATAGGACTAGCGGGGGGTAAATCCTTCAACTCCTACAATGAGCAGTTCTTC	CASSLIGLAGGKSFNSYNEQFF
TRBV18	NA	TRBJ1-4	TRBD1	TGTGCCAGCTCACCGGCATCCGGGACAGGGAATGAAAAACTGTTTTTT	CASSPASGTGNEKLFF
TRBV6-2/TRBV6-3	NA	TRBJ1-2	NA	TGTGCCAGCAATCCAGGGGATCGTGGCTACACCTTC	CASNPGDRGYTF
TRBV15	NA	TRBJ2-5	TRBD1	TGTGCCACCAGCAGAGGAAGGGACAGGCTTCAAGAGACCCAGTACTTC	CATSRGRDRLQETQYF
TRBV9	few	TRBJ1-6	NA	TGTGCCAGCAGCGGTAGGACGGTAGGCTCCTATAATTCACCCCTCCACTTT	CASSGRTVGSYNSPLHF
TRBV14	NA	TRBJ2-5	TRBD1	TGTGCCAGCAGCCCAGACCCCCGGGACAGGGACTACAATGAGCAGTACTTC	CASSPDPRDRDYNEQYF
TRBV6-5	few	TRBJ1-2	TRBD1	TGTGCCAGCAGTTACGCGGGACAGGGATCCTATGGCTACACCTTC	CASSYAGQGSYGYTF
TRBV7-2	many	TRBJ2-3	NA	TGTGCCAGCAGGACCCCGGCAGATACGCAGTATTTT	CASRTPADTQYF
TRBV20-1	NA	TRBJ1-5	NA	TGCAGTGCTAGAGGGGGAGGGGTAAGCAATCAGCCCCAGCATTTT	CSARGGGVSNQPQHF
TRBV7-9	few	TRBJ1-2	NA	TGTGCCAGCAGCTTAGTCACAGGGAGCTATGGCTACACCTTC	CASSLVTGSYGYTF
TRBV12-3/TRBV12-4	few	TRBJ1-2	NA	TGTGCCAGCAGTTTTAAGAGGGGCGAAGGCTACACCTTC	CASSFKRGEGYTF
TRBV7-2	NA	TRBJ2-5	NA	TGTGCCAGCAGCTTAGTTTGGGATGAGCAGTACTTC	CASSLVWDEQYF
TRBV12-3/TRBV12-4	few	TRBJ2-3	NA	TGTGCCAGCAGCTCACAAAAACCGACCTGGTTACGCACAGATACGCAGTATTTT	CASSSQKPTWLRTDTQYF
TRBV29-1	NA	TRBJ1-1	NA	TGCAGCGTAGCACAGGGAGACACTGAAGCTTTCTTT	CSVAQGDTEAFF
TRBV5-6	NA	TRBJ2-4	NA	TGTGCCAGCAGCTCCTTGACGGGATCAAAAAACATTCAGTACTTC	CASSSLTGSKNIQYF
TRBV4-1	many	TRBJ1-2	NA	TGCGCCAGCAGCCAAGAACGAGGGAGCTATGGCTACACCTTC	CASSQERGSYGYTF
TRBV12-3/TRBV12-4	NA	TRBJ2-3	NA	TGTGCCAGCAGTTTATCCTCTTTGGGAGGTTTCCAGAGGGATACGCAGTATTTT	CASSLSSLGGFQRDTQYF
TRBV20-1	NA	TRBJ2-5	NA	TGCAGTCCGGCCACACGGGAGGAGACCCAGTACTTC	CSPATREETQYF
TRBV20-1	few	TRBJ2-1	NA	TGCAGTGCCCAGGAGGCATACAATGAGCAGTTCTTC	CSAQEAYNEQFF
TRBV6-1	NA	TRBJ2-5	TRBD1	TGTGCCAGCAGTGAAGGAAGTCAGGGGGCGAGAGAGACCCAGTACTTC	CASSEGSQGARETQYF
TRBV5-6	NA	TRBJ2-1	TRBD1	TGTGCCAGCAGCCCGACAGGGGGCGAGTTTAATGAGCAGTTCTTC	CASSPTGGEFNEQFF
TRBV12-3/TRBV12-4	NA	TRBJ1-1	TRBD1	TGTGCCAGCAGTCGACAGGGGGTGGTCACTGAAGCTTTCTTT	CASSRQGVVTEAFF
TRBV25-1	NA	TRBJ2-2	NA	TGTGCCAGCAGTGAATACGACAGTCTGAACACCGGGGAGCTGTTTTTT	CASSEYDSLNTGELFF
TRBV10-3	NA	TRBJ2-7	NA	TGTGCCATCAGTGAGTCAGGCAGGTCGGACCTATTGACCTCCTACGAGCAGTACTTC	CAISESGRSDLLTSYEQYF
TRBV20-1	NA	TRBJ1-1	NA	TGCAGTGCTAGAAGGTCCGGCACGATGAACACTGAAGCTTTCTTT	CSARRSGTMNTEAFF
TRBV6-5	NA	TRBJ1-1	NA	TGTGCCAGCAGTTTGGAGAGTGTAGCTTTCTTT	CASSLESVAFF
TRBV2	NA	TRBJ2-1	NA	TGTGCCGGCTCCCGGACTTGGGTGTACAATGAGCAGTTCTTC	CAGSRTWVYNEQFF
TRBV12-3/TRBV12-4	few	TRBJ2-1	NA	TGTGCCAGCAGTGCGGGGAGTACCAATGAGCAGTTCTTC	CASSAGSTNEQFF
TRBV20-1	few	TRBJ2-1	TRBD2	TGCAGTGCCGGACTAGCGGTGAACAATGAGCAGTTCTTC	CSAGLAVNNEQFF